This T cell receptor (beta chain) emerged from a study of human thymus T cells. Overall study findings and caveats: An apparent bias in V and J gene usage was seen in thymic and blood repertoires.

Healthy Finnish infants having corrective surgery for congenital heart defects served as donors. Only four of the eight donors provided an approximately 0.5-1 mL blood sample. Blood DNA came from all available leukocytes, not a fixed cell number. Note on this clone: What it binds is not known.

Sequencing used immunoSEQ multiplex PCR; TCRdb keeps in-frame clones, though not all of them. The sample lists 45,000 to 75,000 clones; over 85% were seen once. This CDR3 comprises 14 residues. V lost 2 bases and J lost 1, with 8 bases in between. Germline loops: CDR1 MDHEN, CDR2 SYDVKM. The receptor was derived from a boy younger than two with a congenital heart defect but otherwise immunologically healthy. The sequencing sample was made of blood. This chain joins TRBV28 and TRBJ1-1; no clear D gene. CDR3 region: CASSLNTENTEAFF. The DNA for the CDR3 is TGTGCCAGCAGTTTAAACACCGAGAACACTGAAGCTTTCTTT.